Below, 20 T cell receptor beta chains from the same sample are listed, as sequenced in a study of prognosis after radiotherapy for stage I lung cancer. Starting from genomic DNA, TCR beta CDR3 was amplified through two-round multiplex PCR. Specific primers for each TRBV and TRBJ gene were what first-round PCR used. Via MiXCR, TCRdb re-called the multiplex PCR reads, giving one row per CDR3 protein. The repertoire includes over 45,000 distinct CDR3 sequences, roughly 29% of them detected once, and about 7.5% sits in the top ten. Specimen: PBMCs, collected before or after stereotactic body radiation therapy (not recorded which). All receptors derive from a donor over 45 with non-small cell lung cancer.

As for this clonotype: The junction does not match germline at one end; this may be a read error. The chain joins TRBV6-2 or TRBV6-3 to TRBJ2-3; D gene uncertain. In germline, CDR1 is MNHEY, CDR2 SVGEGT. The CDR3 has 13 amino acids. This CDR3 is CSSSVDPTDTQYF. The CDR3 DNA sequence: TGTTCCAGCAGTGTGGATCCAACAGATACGCAGTATTTT.

This clonotype has ten or more counts. Written as DNA, the CDR3 is TGTGCCAGTAACGGTGGCAGAGGTGACTATGGCTACACCTTC. Amino acid sequence: CASNGGRGDYGYTF. The chain couples TRBV19 to TRBJ1-2; D is unclear. The CDR3 spans 14 residues. V was cut by 7 bases and J by 3 bases, with 15 bases left in between. The germline V gene encodes CDR1 LNHDA and CDR2 SQIVND (reference sequence).

The rearrangement links TRBV5-6 to TRBJ1-1; D is perhaps TRBD1 (5 bases). Deletions cut 1 base from V and 5 bases from J, with 12 bases between. The germline gives CDR1 SGHDT, CDR2 YYEEEE. The CDR3 is made up of 14 amino acids. The CDR3 sequence: CASSLPGLGTEAFF. CDR3 nucleotides: TGTGCCAGCAGCTTGCCAGGGCTTGGGACTGAAGCTTTCTTT.

Many counts were recorded for this clonotype. The rearrangement links TRBV11-2 to TRBJ1-1; the D is unclear. CDR3 length equals 14 residues. V lost 5 bases and J lost 0, with 10 bases in between. Germline assignment: CDR1 SGHAT and CDR2 FQNNGV. The CDR3 coding sequence is TGTGCCAGCAGCGAGAGTGGGATGAACACTGAAGCTTTCTTT. Amino acid sequence: CASSESGMNTEAFF.

Turning to this clonotype: This sequence may be a read error, since a much larger clone differs from it by one base. The chain has TRBV15 and TRBJ1-1; no reliable D call. The germline gives CDR1 LNHNV, CDR2 YYDKDF (reference sequence). The CDR3 covers 14 residues. The CDR3 DNA reads TGTGCCACCAGCAGAGATTCTGTGGGCACTGAATCTTTCTTT. As protein: CATSRDSVGTESFF.

With respect to this clonotype: A far larger clone is one nucleotide away, so this likely arose from a read error. V and J are TRBV6-1 and TRBJ2-1; TRBD2 agrees at 11 bases. V shed 5 bases and J 3 bases; nucleotides not matched to a gene: 3. CDR3 size: 15 residues. Germline V gene lookup returns CDR1 MNHNS and CDR2 SASEGT. The CDR3 region has the DNA TGTGCCAGCAGTCACGGACTAGCGGGCTACAATGAGCAGTTCTTC. Protein: CASSHGLAGYNEQFF.

This clonotype was seen ten or more times. This chain links TRBV19 with TRBJ1-5, with a tentative D call TRBD1 (6 bases). Germline assignment: CDR1 LNHDA and CDR2 SQIVND (reference sequence). CDR3 length: 17 residues. The V end lost 10 bases, the J end lost 2 bases, and 24 bases lay between the germline ends. CDR3: CATTATGLVGGNQPQHF. Written as DNA, the CDR3 is TGTGCCACTACGGCCACAGGGCTTGTAGGGGGCAATCAGCCCCAGCATTTT.

This clonotype was seen repeatedly, ten times or more. V and J are TRBV5-4 and TRBJ2-6; 9 bases align to TRBD2. CDR3 size: 18 residues. From germline, CDR1 is SGHNT and CDR2 YYREEE (reference sequence). Trimming took 0 bases from V and 0 from J; bases not matched to a gene: 4. The CDR3 DNA reads as TGTGCCAGCAGCTTGGCGCCTAGCGGGGCCTCTGGGGCCAACGTCCTGACTTTC. It codes for CASSLAPSGASGANVLTF.

The table lists this clonotype with many counts. J is TRBJ2-3 and V is TRBV5-1, with D possibly being TRBD1 or TRBD2 (5 bases each). The length of the CDR3 is 16 residues. Germline loops: CDR1 SGHRS, CDR2 YFSETQ. V lost 4 bases and J 6 bases, leaving 21 bases between the germline ends. Written as DNA, the CDR3 is TGCGCCAGCAGCCTAAAGGGACCCCCGAACCCGGATACGCAGTATTTT. Amino acids: CASSLKGPPNPDTQYF.

A word on this clonotype: A far more abundant clone sits one base away, making this likely a read error. The chain combines TRBV6-1 with TRBJ2-1; possibly TRBD2 for D (6 bases). Per germline, CDR1 MNHNS and CDR2 SASEGT. The CDR3 contains 15 residues. Trimming took off 5 bases at V and 7 bases at J, with 18 bases between the two ends. CDR3 DNA: TGTGCCAGCAGTTGGAACATGGGAGGTACGAATGAGCAGTTCTTC. It specifies CASSWNMGGTNEQFF.

The chain couples TRBV29-1 to TRBJ2-6, with 11 bases aligning to TRBD1. This CDR3 is built from 16 residues. Germline CDR1 reads SQVTM; CDR2 reads ANQGSEA. V was pared by 5 bases and J by 0 bases, with 3 bases of the junction left unmatched. The CDR3 here is CSVRGTGGSGANVLTF. Written as DNA, the CDR3 is TGCAGCGTTAGAGGGACAGGGGGCTCTGGGGCCAACGTCCTGACTTTC.

There are many counts of this clonotype. Just one base apart from a much larger clone, this may be a read error. The chain joins TRBV28 to TRBJ1-5, with D unresolved. From germline, CDR1 is MDHEN and CDR2 SYDVKM. This CDR3 is built from 14 residues. The V end lost 2 bases, the J end lost 3 bases, and 8 bases lay between the germline ends. The CDR3 DNA reads TGTGCCAGCAGTTTAGACGGGCACAATCAGCCCCAGCATTTT. Protein product: CASSLDGHNQPQHF.

As to this clonotype: Possible read error: a much larger clone is one base away. J is TRBJ2-2 and V is TRBV12-3 or TRBV12-4, with D hard to call. The CDR3 has 14 residues. V was cut by 5 bases and J by 4 bases, with 11 bases left in between. The CDR3: CASSRDQSTGELFF. Written as DNA, the CDR3 is TGTGCCAGCAGTCGAGACCAGAGCACCGGGGAGCTGTTTTTT.

Concerning this clonotype: This may arise from a read error, as a much more abundant clone is one base away. The J gene is TRBJ2-4, the V gene TRBV6-1; D remains unclear. The V and J ends lost 7 bases and 1 base respectively, with 14 bases between them. Germline V gene lookup returns CDR1 MNHNS and CDR2 SASEGT. This CDR3 is 15 amino acids long. The CDR3 bases are TGTGCCAGCATCACCCTCCTGGGGGCCAAAAACATTCAGTACTTC. It codes for CASITLLGAKNIQYF.

This clonotype was seen at least ten times. The V call is TRBV18, the J call TRBJ2-5, with D perhaps given as TRBD1 or TRBD2 (5 bases each). Trimming left V 1 base short and J 4 bases short, with 10 bases between. CDR3 length: 14 amino acids. Per the germline V gene, CDR1 is KGHSH and CDR2 is LQKENI. The CDR3 protein is CASSPREGTETQYF. The CDR3 DNA sequence: TGTGCCAGCTCACCACGGGAAGGGACAGAGACCCAGTACTTC.

This clonotype was seen at least ten times. V is TRBV19 and J is TRBJ1-5, with 7 nucleotides matching TRBD1. CDR3 length equals 15 residues. Germline V gives CDR1 LNHDA, CDR2 SQIVND (reference sequence). J lost 6 bases, V lost 6 bases, and 11 bases had no gene match. The CDR3 sequence is CASSITEGASQPQHF. DNA for the CDR3: TGTGCCAGTAGCATAACCGAGGGGGCTAGTCAGCCCCAGCATTTT. Full variable domain (remainder filled in from reference TRBV19 and TRBJ1-5): DGGITQSPKYLFRKEGQNVTLSCEQNLNHDAMYWYRQDPGQGLRLIYYSQIVNDFQKGDIAEGYSVSREKKESFPLTVTSAQKNPTAFYLCASSITEGASQPQHFGDGTRLSIL.

This clonotype was recorded at least ten times. The rearrangement links TRBV15 to TRBJ1-6; D is unclear. The CDR3 runs 15 residues. CDR1 is LNHNV and CDR2 is YYDKDF in the germline V gene (reference sequence). The germline V and J ends were trimmed by 2 bases and 9 bases, with 14 bases remaining between them. CDR3 sequence: CATSRKLALSSPLHF. The CDR3 DNA reads TGTGCCACCAGCAGAAAGCTGGCGTTAAGTTCACCCCTCCACTTT.

This clonotype was picked up many times. The CDR3 protein is CASSYLPSAVHNEQFF. DNA for the CDR3: TGTGCCAGCAGTTACCTCCCCTCTGCCGTACACAATGAGCAGTTCTTC. V gene TRBV6-5 combines with J gene TRBJ2-1; no clear D. Trimming pared 2 bases from V and 5 bases from J, leaving 16 bases between. CDR1 MNHEY and CDR2 SVGAGI come from the germline V gene. This CDR3 is built from 16 residues.

This clonotype occurred many times. The chain employs TRBV6-2 or TRBV6-3 and TRBJ2-3; TRBD1 is a possible D gene (6 bases). This CDR3 comprises 19 residues. V was shortened by 0 bases and J by 2 bases, with 21 bases between the two germline ends. In germline, CDR1 is MNHEY, CDR2 SVGEGT. CDR3 sequence reads: CASSYSRGSVASFTDTQYF. The DNA for the CDR3 is TGTGCCAGCAGTTACTCGAGGGGGAGCGTGGCTAGCTTCACAGATACGCAGTATTTT.

The chain recombines TRBV12-3 or TRBV12-4 with TRBJ1-2, with D possibly matching TRBD1 (5 bases). The CDR3 is made up of 15 amino acids. Trimming took 1 base from V and 0 from J, leaving 9 bases between them. For the CDR3, the DNA is TGTGCCAGCAGTTTAGTCCAGGGATCTAACTATGGCTACACCTTC. Encoded protein: CASSLVQGSNYGYTF.